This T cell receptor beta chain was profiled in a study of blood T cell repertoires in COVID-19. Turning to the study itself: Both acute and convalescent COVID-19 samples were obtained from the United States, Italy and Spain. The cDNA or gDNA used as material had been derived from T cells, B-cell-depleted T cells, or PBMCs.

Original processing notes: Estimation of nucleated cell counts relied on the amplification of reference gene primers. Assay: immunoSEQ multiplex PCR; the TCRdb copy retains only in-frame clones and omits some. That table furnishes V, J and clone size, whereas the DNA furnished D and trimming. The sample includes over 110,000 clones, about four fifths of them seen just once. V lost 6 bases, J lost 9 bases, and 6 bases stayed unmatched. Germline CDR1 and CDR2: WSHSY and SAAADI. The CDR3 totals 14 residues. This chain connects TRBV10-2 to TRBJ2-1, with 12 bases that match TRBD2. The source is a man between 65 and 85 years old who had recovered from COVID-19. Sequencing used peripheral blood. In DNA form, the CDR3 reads TGCGCCAGCAGGACTAGCGGGAGTGACGGTGAGCAGTTCTTC. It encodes CASRTSGSDGEQFF.